One sample yielded the 18 T cell receptor beta chains listed below, sequenced in a study. TCRdb passed the 5' RACE reads through MiXCR, listing each CDR3 protein once. Found here are about 43,000 distinct CDR3 sequences, roughly 27% of them singletons; the top ten hold around 3.5%. Sequenced: memory CD4+ T cells sorted from a lymph node. Subset meaning: memory CD4+ T cells, CD4+CD45RO+CD25-. The source of these receptors is a female donor with breast cancer.

The chain combines TRBV7-3 with TRBJ1-6, with TRBD1 matching 8 bases. The length of the CDR3 is 14 residues. Germline assignment: CDR1 SGHTA and CDR2 FQGTGA. V gave up 5 bases and J gave up 7 bases; unmatched junction bases: 4. The CDR3 spells CASSHRDRNSPLHF. The CDR3, as DNA: TGTGCCAGCAGCCATCGGGACAGGAATTCACCCCTCCACTTT.

This clonotype was found once. The gene calls are TRBV7-2 and TRBJ2-7; TRBD1 or TRBD2 may be the D gene (6 bases each). Deletions cut 5 bases from V and 3 bases from J, with 17 bases between. Germline V gene data show CDR1 as SGHTA and CDR2 as FQGNSA. The CDR3 consists of 15 residues. The CDR3 loop is CASSQTIQGGYEQYF. Written as DNA, the CDR3 is TGTGCCAGCAGCCAAACAATACAGGGAGGCTACGAGCAGTACTTC.

The gene calls are TRBV7-9 and TRBJ2-3; D remains unclear. The CDR3 runs 13 residues. Germline values: CDR1 SEHNR, CDR2 FQNEAQ (reference sequence). V lost 5 bases and J lost 4, with 10 bases in between. CDR3 amino acids: CASSPKGPDTQYF. The CDR3 nucleotides read TGTGCCAGCAGCCCCAAGGGCCCAGATACGCAGTATTTT.

The chain combines TRBV12-3 or TRBV12-4 with TRBJ2-3; TRBD1 agrees at 9 bases. Trimming removed 6 bases from V and 2 bases from J; junction bases left unmatched: 12. The CDR3 has 17 amino acids. CDR3 sequence reads: CASSYPGTGRFTDTQYF. In DNA, the CDR3 is TGTGCCAGCAGCTATCCCGGGACAGGGAGGTTCACAGATACGCAGTATTTT.

This clonotype was observed a handful of times. Relative to the germline gene, one junction end is altered; a read error may explain this. The chain employs TRBV2 and TRBJ1-4; weak D call: TRBD1 (5 bases). This CDR3 contains 12 residues. Germline V gives CDR1 SNHLY, CDR2 FYNNEI. DNA for the CDR3: TGTGCCAGCAGCGAAGCCCCGGGACCGGCGTTTTTT. The encoded protein is CASSEAPGPAFF.

The rearrangement joins TRBV20-1 to TRBJ2-7; TRBD2 agrees at 7 bases. The CDR3 is 14 amino acids. Germline lookup yields CDR1 DFQATT and CDR2 SNEGSKA (reference sequence). The junction had 13 bases not matched to a gene; V was cut back by 4 bases and J by 7 bases. The CDR3 DNA reads TGCAGTGCTATAGAGCGGGGCCGGATTTGGGAGCAGTACTTC. It codes for CSAIERGRIWEQYF.

CDR3 bases: TGTGCCAGCAGTGCACCGGGCCATTACAATGAGCAGTTCTTC. It translates to CASSAPGHYNEQFF. This chain links TRBV6-5 with TRBJ2-1; D is unresolved. Germline V lookup: CDR1 MNHEY, CDR2 SVGAGI. The CDR3 totals 14 residues. V gave up 5 bases and J gave up 4 bases, with 12 bases separating them.

In its sample, this clonotype was seen a few times. V usage is TRBV7-2 and J usage is TRBJ1-4; D perhaps matches TRBD1 (6 bases). The germline V gene has CDR1 SGHTA and CDR2 FQGNSA. V was trimmed by 0 bases and J by 0 bases, leaving 8 bases between them. The CDR3 runs 16 residues. The CDR3 DNA sequence: TGTGCCAGCAGCTTAGCCGGGGGCGCAACTAATGAAAAACTGTTTTTT. It yields the protein CASSLAGGATNEKLFF.

This clonotype is labeled medium-sized (0.01 to 0.1%). The chain has TRBV20-1 and TRBJ2-7; D may be TRBD1 (5 bases). The germline CDR1 and CDR2 sequences are DFQATT and SNEGSKA (reference sequence). V lost 6 bases to trimming and J lost 4 bases, with 13 bases between them. The CDR3 has 12 amino acids. CDR3 DNA: TGCAGTGCCCTGAGAGCAGGGTACGAGCAGTACTTC. It translates to CSALRAGYEQYF.

This sequence joins TRBV29-1 and TRBJ2-3; a weak D match, TRBD1 (5 bases). The V gene's germline CDR1 is SQVTM and CDR2 ANQGSEA. V lost 7 bases and J lost 7, with 18 bases in between. CDR3 length: 13 residues. The CDR3 sequence is CSGTSDILNTQYF. CDR3 DNA: TGCAGCGGCACCTCGGACATCCTAAATACGCAGTATTTT.

This rearrangement joins TRBV12-3 or TRBV12-4 to TRBJ2-5, with 8 nucleotides matching TRBD2. CDR3 length: 15 amino acids. The junction had 8 bases not matched to a gene; V was cut back by 3 bases and J by 5 bases. CDR3 sequence: CASSFKRETIETQYF. In nucleotides, the CDR3 is TGTGCCAGCAGTTTTAAGCGGGAGACTATCGAGACCCAGTACTTC.

This clonotype appeared many times. The chain joins TRBV7-2 to TRBJ2-5, with D uncertain. Trimming pared 1 base from V and 5 bases from J, leaving 8 bases between. The germline V gene has CDR1 SGHTA and CDR2 FQGNSA. The CDR3 loop spans 13 amino acids. The CDR3, as DNA: TGTGCCAGCAGCTTAGATTATGGGGAGACCCAGTACTTC. It codes for CASSLDYGETQYF.

This clonotype was detected a few times. The chain combines TRBV9 with TRBJ1-1; D not certain. Germline loops: CDR1 SGDLS, CDR2 YYNGEE. The CDR3 length is 16 residues. V lost 0 bases, J lost 3 bases, and 15 bases lay in between. The CDR3 coding sequence is TGTGCCAGCAGCGTAGACGGCAGATCGGATTACACTGAAGCTTTCTTT. Amino acids: CASSVDGRSDYTEAFF.

The genes are TRBV7-2 and TRBJ2-1; a possible D gene is TRBD2 (6 bases). V lost 5 bases and J lost 5, with 16 bases in between. Germline lookup yields CDR1 SGHTA and CDR2 FQGNSA. This CDR3 comprises 15 residues. CDR3 amino acids: CASSAYRRANNEQFF. The CDR3 nucleotides are TGTGCCAGCAGCGCTTACAGGAGGGCGAACAATGAGCAGTTCTTC.

The chain couples TRBV4-1 to TRBJ2-1; D gene ambiguous. Germline-derived CDR1 and CDR2 are MGHRA and YSYEKL. V was trimmed by 2 bases and J by 0 bases, leaving 8 bases between them. The CDR3 has 15 amino acids. CDR3 nucleotides: TGCGCCAGCAGCCAAAGCCTGGCCTCCTACAATGAGCAGTTCTTC. Amino acids: CASSQSLASYNEQFF.

The J gene is TRBJ2-3, the V gene TRBV20-1; the D gene is possibly TRBD2 (7 bases). V lost 2 bases and J lost 4, with 16 bases in between. Germline CDR1 is DFQATT and CDR2 is SNEGSKA (reference sequence). The CDR3 extends over 15 amino acids. The DNA for the CDR3 is TGCAGTGCTAGACTTTCCGGGGGGCCCGCAGATACGCAGTATTTT. Protein product: CSARLSGGPADTQYF.

This clonotype has only a few counts. This chain links TRBV20-1 with TRBJ2-1, with D possibly matching TRBD2 (7 bases). This CDR3 has 13 amino acids. V dropped 5 bases and J dropped 8 bases, with 16 bases sitting between them. Germline assignment: CDR1 DFQATT and CDR2 SNEGSKA (reference sequence). CDR3 in DNA: TGCAGTGCTCCCGGGGGGCTTGGGGATGAGCAGTTCTTC. Translation: CSAPGGLGDEQFF.

V and J are TRBV7-2 and TRBJ2-5; D not certain. Germline-derived CDR1 and CDR2 are SGHTA and FQGNSA. The CDR3 is 15 residues long. V dropped 2 bases and J dropped 1 base, with 11 bases sitting between them. The CDR3 region has the DNA TGTGCCAGCAGCTTACGTCAGTTTGGCCAAGAGACCCAGTACTTC. This sequence encodes CASSLRQFGQETQYF.